Sequencing of this T cell receptor (beta chain) was carried out in a study of T cells after yellow fever vaccination. Study-wide findings and caveats: Contaminants from the bulk population, in the form of abundant clonotypes, could be found in FACS-sorted repertoires. Post-booster repertoires contained most primary-vaccination clones again (96% CD4, about 88% CD8). The secondary response was weaker, and its peak arrived faster, on day 5 versus 15.

This clonotype came up many times. Antigen unknown. The study made its TCR cDNA through 5'RACE template switching. That step introduced a universal primer site along with UMIs. TCRdb re-called the 5' RACE reads through MiXCR, storing one row per CDR3 protein. This sample has more than 300,000 distinct CDR3 sequences, with about 4.5% found just once. V lost 6 bases, J lost 2 bases, and 6 bases stayed unmatched. The CDR3 consists of 14 residues. The germline V gene has CDR1 SGHVS and CDR2 FQNEAQ. The chain is built from TRBV7-8 and TRBJ1-2; 7 bases agree with TRBD1. The sample consisted of PBMCs, taken 15 days after the yellow fever booster vaccination. The receptor was isolated from a man aged 18 to 30 who received the YFV17D yellow fever vaccine. The CDR3 protein is CASSSQQGNYGYTF. The CDR3 DNA sequence: TGTGCCAGCAGTTCTCAACAGGGGAACTATGGCTACACCTTC.